This record concerns one TCR beta chain sequence. Its specificity is not known. The sample is drawn from a study of T cell responses to AZD1222 COVID-19 vaccine. The study, taken as a whole, reports: Clonal diversity was possibly underestimated; the donors were predominantly white British and more often female. Among spike-specific TCRs, nearly half reportedly target unmutated variant regions.

Germline lookup yields CDR1 GTSNPN and CDR2 SVGIG (reference sequence). This CDR3 has 15 amino acids. Trimming cost V 0 bases and J 9 bases, with 15 bases left between them. TCRdb's copy holds only in-frame clones and misses some; the assay was immunoSEQ multiplex PCR. The sample yields 150,000 to 200,000 clones, 90% to 95% seen once. The chain joins TRBV30 to TRBJ1-6; unclear D gene. This clonotype was sampled from an adult in good health. The material sequenced was peripheral blood, taken on day 0 of AZD1222 vaccination. The CDR3 coding sequence is TGTGCCTGGAGTGTAGAGGCGGGTGGCCGTTCACCCCTCCACTTT. Its protein product is CAWSVEAGGRSPLHF.